These T cell receptor beta chains were read from a single sample in a study of T cell repertoires in cytomegalovirus infection. TCRdb re-called the reads with MiXCR, one entry per CDR3 protein. The data show 150,000 to 200,000 distinct CDR3 sequences, 13% to 15% seen once. Material: PBMCs. The receptors come from a human donor in good health (CMV status not recorded). Some clones in this sample may be carry-over from other donors' samples. CDR3s include the opening cysteine and the closing phenylalanine or tryptophan. Fields, in order: clone size, J gene, V gene, D gene, CDR3 DNA, CDR3 protein. The D gene is left open where the match is weak. Not all rows give a size; the values are once, few, many and, for expanded clones, a class.

clone_size: few; j_call: TRBJ2-7; v_call: TRBV29-1; d_call: .; cdr3_nt: TGCAGCGTTGAGGGTGACAGGCTCGGGGGGTCCTACGAGCAGTACTTC; cdr3_aa: CSVEGDRLGGSYEQYF
clone_size: .; j_call: TRBJ2-7; v_call: TRBV20-1; d_call: .; cdr3_nt: TGCAGTGCTAGAGATGGAGGGAATTCCTACGAGCAGTACTTC; cdr3_aa: CSARDGGNSYEQYF
clone_size: many; j_call: TRBJ2-7; v_call: TRBV7-3; d_call: .; cdr3_nt: TGTGCCAGCAGCCCCCGGAAAGGGGGATTGTCCGAGCAGTACTTC; cdr3_aa: CASSPRKGGLSEQYF
clone_size: few; j_call: TRBJ2-7; v_call: TRBV28; d_call: TRBD2; cdr3_nt: TGTGCCAGCAGTTTGAGGACTAGCCGTTCCTACGAGCAGTACTTC; cdr3_aa: CASSLRTSRSYEQYF
clone_size: many; j_call: TRBJ1-2; v_call: TRBV7-2; d_call: .; cdr3_nt: TGTGCCAGCAGCTTAAGTCAAAGCGGCCAGGGGCTTCATGGCTACACCTTC; cdr3_aa: CASSLSQSGQGLHGYTF
clone_size: once; j_call: TRBJ2-7; v_call: TRBV5-1; d_call: .; cdr3_nt: TGCGCCAGCAGCTTGAGTGGGGCCGACGAGCAGTACTTC; cdr3_aa: CASSLSGADEQYF
clone_size: .; j_call: TRBJ1-1; v_call: TRBV28; d_call: .; cdr3_nt: TGTGCCAGCAGCCCTGTTAGGCCGCGAGGCACTGAAGCTTTCTTT; cdr3_aa: CASSPVRPRGTEAFF
clone_size: few; j_call: TRBJ1-4; v_call: TRBV2; d_call: .; cdr3_nt: TGTGCCAGCAGTGAGGAGGAAGGAGTTATAAAACTGTTTTTT; cdr3_aa: CASSEEEGVIKLFF
clone_size: many; j_call: TRBJ1-1; v_call: TRBV7-9; d_call: .; cdr3_nt: TGTGCCAGCAGCTTGGAGGTTTCCAACACTGAAGCTTTCTTT; cdr3_aa: CASSLEVSNTEAFF
clone_size: many; j_call: TRBJ1-5; v_call: TRBV7-2; d_call: .; cdr3_nt: TGTGCCAGCAGCCGAATTCGGGGGAATCAGCCCCAGCATTTT; cdr3_aa: CASSRIRGNQPQHF
clone_size: many; j_call: TRBJ2-1; v_call: TRBV7-6; d_call: TRBD2; cdr3_nt: TGTGCCAGCAGCATACTAGCGGGAGAGAGCTCCTACAATGAGCAGTTCTTC; cdr3_aa: CASSILAGESSYNEQFF
clone_size: many; j_call: TRBJ2-2; v_call: TRBV10-3; d_call: TRBD1; cdr3_nt: TGTGCCATCAGTGGCGGACAGGGGGCCGGGGAGCTGTTTTTT; cdr3_aa: CAISGGQGAGELFF
clone_size: .; j_call: TRBJ1-5; v_call: TRBV3-1; d_call: .; cdr3_nt: TGTGCCAGCAGCCAAGGATCAGTAGCAACTAATCAGCCCCAGCATTTT; cdr3_aa: CASSQGSVATNQPQHF
clone_size: few; j_call: TRBJ2-7; v_call: TRBV29-1; d_call: TRBD1; cdr3_nt: TGCAGCGTTATGACAGGGGACTACGAGCAGTACTTC; cdr3_aa: CSVMTGDYEQYF
clone_size: few; j_call: TRBJ1-1; v_call: TRBV3-1; d_call: .; cdr3_nt: TGTGCCAGCAGCCGGACAGTTACGAACACTGAAGCTTTCTTT; cdr3_aa: CASSRTVTNTEAFF
clone_size: few; j_call: TRBJ2-1; v_call: TRBV27; d_call: .; cdr3_nt: TGTGCCAGCAGTAGCAGTTTCGGGGGGCGTGAGGATGAGCAGTTCTTC; cdr3_aa: CASSSSFGGREDEQFF
clone_size: .; j_call: TRBJ1-5; v_call: TRBV20-1; d_call: TRBD1; cdr3_nt: TGCAGTGCTCCCTCAAAGGACAGGGGGATACAGCCCCAGCATTTT; cdr3_aa: CSAPSKDRGIQPQHF
clone_size: many; j_call: TRBJ2-7; v_call: TRBV19; d_call: TRBD1; cdr3_nt: TGTGCCAGTAGTACCGGACAGGGCTACGAGCAGTACTTC; cdr3_aa: CASSTGQGYEQYF
clone_size: .; j_call: TRBJ1-1; v_call: TRBV5-1; d_call: .; cdr3_nt: TGCGCCAGCAGCTTCGGTGGACAGACGAACACTGAAGCTTTCTTT; cdr3_aa: CASSFGGQTNTEAFF
clone_size: few; j_call: TRBJ1-1; v_call: TRBV28; d_call: .; cdr3_nt: TGTGCCAGCAGTCCAGAGGTCGTTATACTGGGGGCGCCGGAAGCTTTCTTT; cdr3_aa: CASSPEVVILGAPEAFF
clone_size: few; j_call: TRBJ1-5; v_call: TRBV18; d_call: TRBD1; cdr3_nt: TGTGCCAGCTCACCCCAAGGGACAGAGCTCAGCAATCAGCCCCAGCATTTT; cdr3_aa: CASSPQGTELSNQPQHF
clone_size: few; j_call: TRBJ2-7; v_call: TRBV7-6; d_call: .; cdr3_nt: TGTGCCAGCAGCTTAATGGGGAAAACAAGCTCCTACGAGCAGTACTTC; cdr3_aa: CASSLMGKTSSYEQYF
clone_size: .; j_call: TRBJ1-5; v_call: TRBV29-1; d_call: .; cdr3_nt: TGCAGCGTAGCGGACAGTAGCAATCAGCCCCAGCATTTT; cdr3_aa: CSVADSSNQPQHF
clone_size: many; j_call: TRBJ2-3; v_call: TRBV7-2; d_call: .; cdr3_nt: TGTGCCAGCAGTCCCCGACAGACCCTTTATACGCAGTATTTT; cdr3_aa: CASSPRQTLYTQYF
clone_size: few; j_call: TRBJ2-4; v_call: TRBV5-1; d_call: .; cdr3_nt: TGCGCCAGCAGCGAGGCACCAATAGCCAAAAACATTCAGTACTTC; cdr3_aa: CASSEAPIAKNIQYF
clone_size: few; j_call: TRBJ1-6; v_call: TRBV6-8; d_call: .; cdr3_nt: TGTGCCAGCAGTTGGCAGGGAAATTCACCCCTCCACTTT; cdr3_aa: CASSWQGNSPLHF
clone_size: few; j_call: TRBJ2-1; v_call: TRBV29-1; d_call: .; cdr3_nt: TGCAGCGTTTTTGGGGACCAGGGCGCCTACAATGAGCAGTTCTTC; cdr3_aa: CSVFGDQGAYNEQFF
clone_size: many; j_call: TRBJ2-7; v_call: TRBV23-1; d_call: .; cdr3_nt: TGCGCCAGCAGTCAGGGCAGGGCCTCTCAGTTAATTTACGAGCAGTACTTC; cdr3_aa: CASSQGRASQLIYEQYF
clone_size: many; j_call: TRBJ2-5; v_call: TRBV20-1; d_call: TRBD2; cdr3_nt: TGCAGTGCTAGATTCCCGACTAGCGGGGAGACCCAGTACTTC; cdr3_aa: CSARFPTSGETQYF
clone_size: .; j_call: TRBJ1-5; v_call: TRBV10-2; d_call: .; cdr3_nt: TGCGCCAGCAGTGGCAGGGTTATGGATAGCAATCAGCCCCAGCATTTT; cdr3_aa: CASSGRVMDSNQPQHF
clone_size: .; j_call: TRBJ2-1; v_call: TRBV5-1; d_call: .; cdr3_nt: TGCGCCAGCAAAACTTTTAGCGGAGGCTCCTACAATGAGCAGTTCTTC; cdr3_aa: CASKTFSGGSYNEQFF
clone_size: many; j_call: TRBJ2-3; v_call: TRBV20-1; d_call: .; cdr3_nt: TGCAGTGCCCAGACCCCGACTCTAAATACGCAGTATTTT; cdr3_aa: CSAQTPTLNTQYF
clone_size: many; j_call: TRBJ1-5; v_call: TRBV7-2; d_call: .; cdr3_nt: TGTGCCAGCAGCTCCAGGGGAGGGAGTGAGCAGCCCCAGCATTTT; cdr3_aa: CASSSRGGSEQPQHF